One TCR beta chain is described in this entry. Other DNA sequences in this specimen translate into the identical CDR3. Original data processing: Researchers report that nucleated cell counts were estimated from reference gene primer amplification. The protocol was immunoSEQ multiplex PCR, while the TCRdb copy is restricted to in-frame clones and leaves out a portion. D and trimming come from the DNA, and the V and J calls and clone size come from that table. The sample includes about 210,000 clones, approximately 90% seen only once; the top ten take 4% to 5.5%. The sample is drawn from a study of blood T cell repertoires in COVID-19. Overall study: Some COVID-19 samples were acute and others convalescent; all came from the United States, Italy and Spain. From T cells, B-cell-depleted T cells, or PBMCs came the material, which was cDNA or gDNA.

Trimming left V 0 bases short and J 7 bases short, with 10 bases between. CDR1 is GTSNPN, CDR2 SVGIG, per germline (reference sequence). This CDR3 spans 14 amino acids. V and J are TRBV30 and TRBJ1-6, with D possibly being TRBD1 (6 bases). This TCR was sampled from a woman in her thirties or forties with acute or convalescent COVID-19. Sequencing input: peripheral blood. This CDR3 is CAWSVGQGNSPLHF. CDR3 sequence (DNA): TGTGCCTGGAGTGTAGGGCAGGGGAATTCACCCCTCCACTTT.